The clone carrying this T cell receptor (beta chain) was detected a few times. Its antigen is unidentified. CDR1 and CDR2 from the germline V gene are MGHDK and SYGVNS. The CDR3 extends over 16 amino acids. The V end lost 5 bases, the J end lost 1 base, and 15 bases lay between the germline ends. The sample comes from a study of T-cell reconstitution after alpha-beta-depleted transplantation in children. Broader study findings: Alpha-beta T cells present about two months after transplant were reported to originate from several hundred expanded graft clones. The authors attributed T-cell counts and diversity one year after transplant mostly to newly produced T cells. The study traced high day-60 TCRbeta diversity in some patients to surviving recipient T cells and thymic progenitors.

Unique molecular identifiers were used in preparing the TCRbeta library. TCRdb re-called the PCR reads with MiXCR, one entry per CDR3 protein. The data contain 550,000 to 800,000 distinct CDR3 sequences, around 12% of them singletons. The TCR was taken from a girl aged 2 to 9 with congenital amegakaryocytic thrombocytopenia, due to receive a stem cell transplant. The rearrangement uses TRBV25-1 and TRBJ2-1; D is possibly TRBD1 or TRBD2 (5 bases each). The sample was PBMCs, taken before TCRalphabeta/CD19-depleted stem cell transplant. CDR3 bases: TGTGCCAGCAGTTTTGAGGGGATGGGGTCCTACAATGAGCAGTTCTTC. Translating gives CASSFEGMGSYNEQFF.